This TCR beta chain was identified during a study of blood T cell repertoires in COVID-19. Study context: Samples representing acute and convalescent COVID-19 were sourced from the United States, Italy and Spain. T cells, B-cell-depleted T cells, or PBMCs supplied cDNA or gDNA.

In germline, CDR1 is SGHRS, CDR2 YFSETQ. This CDR3 spans 15 amino acids. Trimming took off 0 bases at V and 8 bases at J, with 15 bases between the two ends. Per the authors' pipeline: Quantification of nucleated cells was approximated via reference gene primer amplification. Clones were read by immunoSEQ multiplex PCR, and TCRdb kept only the in-frame ones, dropping some. That table is the source of V, J and clone size, and D and trimming were worked out from the DNA. Of roughly 100,000 clones in the sample, 84% are singletons; the top ten hold about 10%. V is TRBV5-1 and J is TRBJ2-1; D is ambiguous. The receptor's source is a man aged 35 to 55 with active or convalescent COVID-19. Specimen: peripheral blood. CDR3 sequence reads: CASSLDPPPSDEQFF. CDR3 nucleotides: TGCGCCAGCAGCTTGGACCCTCCTCCAAGCGATGAGCAGTTCTTC.